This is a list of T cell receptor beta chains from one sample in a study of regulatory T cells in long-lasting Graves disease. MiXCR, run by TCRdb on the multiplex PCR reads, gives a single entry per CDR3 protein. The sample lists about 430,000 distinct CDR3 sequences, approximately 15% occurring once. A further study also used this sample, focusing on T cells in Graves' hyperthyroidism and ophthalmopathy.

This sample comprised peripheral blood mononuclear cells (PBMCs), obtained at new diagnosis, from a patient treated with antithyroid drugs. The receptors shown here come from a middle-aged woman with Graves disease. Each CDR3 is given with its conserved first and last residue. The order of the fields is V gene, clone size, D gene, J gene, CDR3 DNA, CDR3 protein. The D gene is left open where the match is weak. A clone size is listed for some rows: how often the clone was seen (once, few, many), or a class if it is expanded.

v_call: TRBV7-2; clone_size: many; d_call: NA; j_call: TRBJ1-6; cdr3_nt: TGTGCCAGCAACTTCCGGGACCCAGATTCACCCCTCCACTTT; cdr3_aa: CASNFRDPDSPLHF
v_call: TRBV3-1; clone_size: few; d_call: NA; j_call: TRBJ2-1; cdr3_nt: TGTGCCAGCAGCCCCCCCCTAGCCAAGTCAAATGAGCAGTTCTTC; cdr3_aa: CASSPPLAKSNEQFF
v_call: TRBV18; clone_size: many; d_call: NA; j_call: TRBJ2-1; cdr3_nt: TGTGCCAGCTCACCGGACGGACAGTACAATGAGCAGTTCTTC; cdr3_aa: CASSPDGQYNEQFF
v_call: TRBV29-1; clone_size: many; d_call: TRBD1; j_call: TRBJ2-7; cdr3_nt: TGCAGCGTTGAAGTCGGACAGGTGGAGTACGAGCAGTACTTC; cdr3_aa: CSVEVGQVEYEQYF
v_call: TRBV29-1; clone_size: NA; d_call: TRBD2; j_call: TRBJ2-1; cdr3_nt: TGCAGCGTTGAAGAGCGGGAGGGATACAATGAGCAGTTCTTC; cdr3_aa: CSVEEREGYNEQFF
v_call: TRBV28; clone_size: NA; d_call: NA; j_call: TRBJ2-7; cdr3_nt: TGTGCCAGCAGTTTATTTACAGTATACGAGCAGTACTTC; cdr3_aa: CASSLFTVYEQYF
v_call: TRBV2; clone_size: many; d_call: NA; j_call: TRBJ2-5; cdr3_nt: TGTGCCAGCAGGAAAGACGCATTCCAAGAGACCCAGTACTTC; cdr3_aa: CASRKDAFQETQYF
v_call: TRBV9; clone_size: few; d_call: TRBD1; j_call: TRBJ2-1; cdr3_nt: TGTGCCAGCAGCGACGCGACAGGGACGAACAATGAGCAGTTCTTC; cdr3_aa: CASSDATGTNNEQFF
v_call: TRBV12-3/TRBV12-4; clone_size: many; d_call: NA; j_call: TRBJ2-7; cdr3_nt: TGTGCCAGCAGTAGGGGACTCCAGGGCTACGAGCAGTACTTC; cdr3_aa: CASSRGLQGYEQYF
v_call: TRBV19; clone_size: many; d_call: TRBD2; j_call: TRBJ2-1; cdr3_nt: TGTGCCAGTAGTCCCGGTTCTAGCGGGAGGGCCGCCTACAATGAGCAGTTCTTC; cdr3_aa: CASSPGSSGRAAYNEQFF
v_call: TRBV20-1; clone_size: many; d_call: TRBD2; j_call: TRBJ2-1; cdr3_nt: TGCAGTGCTAGCGGCGGGAGAGGAAATGAGCAGTTCTTC; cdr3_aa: CSASGGRGNEQFF
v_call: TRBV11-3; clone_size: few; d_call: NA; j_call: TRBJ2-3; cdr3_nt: TGTGCCAGCAGCCCGAGAGCGGAGTACGGTGCAGATACGCAGTATTTT; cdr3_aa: CASSPRAEYGADTQYF
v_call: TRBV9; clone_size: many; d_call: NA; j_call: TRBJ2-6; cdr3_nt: TGTGCCAGCAGCGCACTCGAACTAGACTCTGGGGCCAACGTCCTGACTTTC; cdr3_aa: CASSALELDSGANVLTF
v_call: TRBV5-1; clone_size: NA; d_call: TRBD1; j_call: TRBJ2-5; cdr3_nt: TGCGCCAGCAGTTATTCCTGGGACAGCTTGTACTTC; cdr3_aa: CASSYSWDSLYF
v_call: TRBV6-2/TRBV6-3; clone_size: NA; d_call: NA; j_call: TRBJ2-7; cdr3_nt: TGTGCCAGCAGTTACTCACTTCAGAGTCCCCCCAACTACTACGAGCAGTACTTC; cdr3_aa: CASSYSLQSPPNYYEQYF
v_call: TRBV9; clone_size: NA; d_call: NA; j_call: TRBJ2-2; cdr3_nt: TGTGCCAGCAGCGTAATGGGGATGGTCGGGGAGCTGTTTTTT; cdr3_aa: CASSVMGMVGELFF
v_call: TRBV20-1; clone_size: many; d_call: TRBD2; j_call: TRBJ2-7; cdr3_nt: TGCAGTGCTAGATCCGGGACTAGCTCCTACGAGCAGTACTTC; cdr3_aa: CSARSGTSSYEQYF
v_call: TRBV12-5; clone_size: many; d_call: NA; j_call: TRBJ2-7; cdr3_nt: TGTGCTAGCGCTAGTGGTATGATCTACGAGCAGTACTTC; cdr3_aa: CASASGMIYEQYF
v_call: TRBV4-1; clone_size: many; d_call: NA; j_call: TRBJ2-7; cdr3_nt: TGCGCCAGCAGCCCAACGACAAGGACCTACGAGCAGTACTTC; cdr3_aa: CASSPTTRTYEQYF
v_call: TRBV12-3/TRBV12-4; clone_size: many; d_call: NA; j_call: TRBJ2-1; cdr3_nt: TGTGCCAGCAGACCACCGGGACTCGGTTCCTACAATGAGCAGTTCTTC; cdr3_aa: CASRPPGLGSYNEQFF
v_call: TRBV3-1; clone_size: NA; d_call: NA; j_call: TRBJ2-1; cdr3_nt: TGTGCCAGCAGCCAAGATACCGGCCGAATGGAGTTCTTC; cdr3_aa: CASSQDTGRMEFF
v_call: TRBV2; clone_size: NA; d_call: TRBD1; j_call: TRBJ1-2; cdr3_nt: TGTGCCAGCATTCACGACAGGGGTTATGGCTACACCTTC; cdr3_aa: CASIHDRGYGYTF
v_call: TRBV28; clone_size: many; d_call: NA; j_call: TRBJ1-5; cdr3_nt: TGTGCCAGCAGTTTTAGGGGATTTAGCAATCAGCCCCAGCATTTT; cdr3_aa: CASSFRGFSNQPQHF
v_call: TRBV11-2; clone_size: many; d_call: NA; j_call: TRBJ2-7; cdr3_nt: TGTGCCAGCAGCTTAGAGAGGCAGGGACTCGAGCAGTACTTC; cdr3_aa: CASSLERQGLEQYF
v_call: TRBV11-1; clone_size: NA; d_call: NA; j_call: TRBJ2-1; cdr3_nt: TGTGCCAGCAGCTTAGCGGAGATGGCAGGGGCATTCTTC; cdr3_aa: CASSLAEMAGAFF
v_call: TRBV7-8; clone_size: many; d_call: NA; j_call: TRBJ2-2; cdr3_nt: TGTGCCAGCACCACCTTGGGTGGAACCGGGGAGCTGTTTTTT; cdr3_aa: CASTTLGGTGELFF
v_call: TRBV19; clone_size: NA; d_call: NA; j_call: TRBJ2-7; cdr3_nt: TGTGCCAGTAGCCCACTAGCCCAGACAGGGCCAAGCGAGCAGTACTTC; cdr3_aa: CASSPLAQTGPSEQYF
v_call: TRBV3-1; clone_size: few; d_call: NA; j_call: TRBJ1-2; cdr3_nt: TGTGCCAGCAGCCAAGCAATCATCGGGGGGACCTATGGCTACACCTTC; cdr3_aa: CASSQAIIGGTYGYTF
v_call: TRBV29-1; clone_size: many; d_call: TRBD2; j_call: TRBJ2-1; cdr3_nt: TGCAGCGTGGTAGCGGGAGGTTCCTACAATGAGCAGTTCTTC; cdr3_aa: CSVVAGGSYNEQFF